The rows below give T cell receptor beta chains drawn from one sample of a study of cytomegalovirus exposure and HLA in healthy donors. Some clones are missing from TCRdb's copy, which holds only in-frame ones; the method was immunoSEQ multiplex PCR. Found here are roughly 100,000 clones, around 73% of them singletons; the top ten hold approximately 1.7%. The sequencing sample was made of PBMCs. These receptors were obtained from a woman aged 35 to 49 in good health and CMV-seronegative. Both conserved end residues are part of each CDR3. D genes are given only for firm matches. Expanded clones get a size class; other rows say once, few or many, or leave the size out.

clone_size j_call d_call v_call cdr3_aa cdr3_nt
- TRBJ2-1 - TRBV11-2 CASSWRIAGYNEQFF TGTGCCAGCAGCTGGAGGATCGCGGGGTACAATGAGCAGTTCTTC
- TRBJ1-1 TRBD1 TRBV27 CASTRTGGNTEAFF TGTGCCAGCACCCGGACAGGGGGCAACACTGAAGCTTTCTTT
- TRBJ2-3 TRBD2 TRBV11-2 CASSSSGSRADTQYF TGTGCCAGCAGCTCTAGCGGGAGTAGGGCAGATACGCAGTATTTT
- TRBJ2-6 TRBD1 TRBV4-2 CASSQEPRDSFSGANVLTF TGTGCCAGCAGCCAAGAACCCCGGGACAGCTTCTCTGGGGCCAACGTCCTGACTTTC
- TRBJ2-1 - TRBV7-2 CASSWAQRRNEQFF TGTGCCAGCAGTTGGGCCCAAAGAAGGAATGAGCAGTTCTTC
- TRBJ2-1 TRBD2 TRBV14 CASSPAGGNEQFF TGTGCCAGCAGCCCAGCGGGAGGAAATGAGCAGTTCTTC
- TRBJ2-2 TRBD2 TRBV27 CASSPPGLSEELFF TGTGCCAGCAGTCCCCCGGGACTATCGGAGGAGCTGTTTTTT
- TRBJ2-2 - TRBV13 CASSGQTGELFF TGTGCCAGCAGCGGCCAGACCGGGGAGCTGTTTTTT
- TRBJ2-1 TRBD2 TRBV27 CASSHPRLAGGYEQFF TGTGCCAGCAGTCACCCCCGCCTAGCGGGAGGATATGAGCAGTTCTTC
- TRBJ1-4 - TRBV5-1 CASSLGRGVLEKLFF TGCGCCAGCAGCTTGGGCAGGGGAGTCCTCGAAAAACTGTTTTTT
- TRBJ2-3 TRBD1 TRBV30 CAWSRGTGGWDTQYF TGTGCCTGGAGTAGGGGGACAGGGGGATGGGATACGCAGTATTTT
- TRBJ2-7 - TRBV4-1 CASSKTILGTYEQYF TGCGCCAGCAGCAAAACGATCCTAGGCACCTACGAGCAGTACTTC
- TRBJ2-5 TRBD1 TRBV28 CASSLTGGRETQYF TGTGCCAGCAGTTTAACAGGGGGGAGGGAGACCCAGTACTTC
- TRBJ1-1 - TRBV6-6 CASVPQGVLNTEAFF TGTGCCAGCGTCCCGCAGGGCGTCTTGAACACTGAAGCTTTCTTT
- TRBJ1-4 - TRBV5-1 CASSPLSIVNEKLFF TGCGCCAGCAGCCCGTTGTCGATAGTTAATGAAAAACTGTTTTTT
- TRBJ1-5 TRBD1 TRBV18 CASSLLRQGVSHNQPQHF TGTGCCAGCTCACTACTGAGACAGGGCGTAAGCCACAATCAGCCCCAGCATTTT
once TRBJ2-1 TRBD2 TRBV28 CASSPGTSGRFPYNEQFF TGTGCCAGCAGCCCCGGGACTAGCGGGAGATTCCCCTACAATGAGCAGTTCTTC
- TRBJ1-2 - TRBV5-1 CASSLEGRGVGYTF TGCGCCAGCAGCTTAGAGGGGCGGGGAGTTGGCTACACCTTC
- TRBJ2-7 - TRBV18 CASSPSDGHYEQYF TGTGCCAGCTCACCTTCTGACGGACACTACGAGCAGTACTTC
- TRBJ2-7 TRBD2 TRBV9 CASSVTGGPGEQYF TGTGCCAGCAGCGTTACGGGAGGGCCGGGGGAGCAGTACTTC
- TRBJ1-5 - TRBV9 CASSVVVRGRSNQPQHF TGTGCCAGCAGCGTAGTAGTCAGGGGCAGGAGCAATCAGCCCCAGCATTTT
- TRBJ1-4 - TRBV18 CASSRATGRANEKLFF TGTGCCAGCTCTCGCGCGACAGGTCGAGCCAATGAAAAACTGTTTTTT
once TRBJ2-7 - TRBV28 CASSLWSNEQYF TGTGCCAGCAGTTTATGGTCCAACGAGCAGTACTTC
- TRBJ2-1 - TRBV7-3 CASSLTGEQFF TGTGCCAGCAGCTTAACCGGGGAGCAGTTCTTC
- TRBJ2-1 - TRBV9 CASSVDSGHYNEQFF TGTGCCAGCAGCGTGGATTCGGGACATTACAATGAGCAGTTCTTC
- TRBJ2-7 TRBD1 TRBV28 CASTDRDYEQYF TGTGCCAGCACTGACAGGGACTACGAGCAGTACTTC
- TRBJ1-1 TRBD1 TRBV5-4 CASSSSTGEGTEAFF TGTGCCAGCAGCAGTTCGACAGGGGAGGGGACTGAAGCTTTCTTT
few TRBJ1-2 TRBD1 TRBV7-2 CASSSMPGQASGYTF TGTGCCAGCAGCTCGATGCCGGGACAGGCCTCCGGCTACACCTTC
- TRBJ2-4 - TRBV15 CATSRDRGLLNIQYF TGTGCCACCAGCAGAGATCGTGGACTACTAAACATTCAGTACTTC
- TRBJ1-1 TRBD1 TRBV28 CAAGPRGQLTTEAFF TGTGCCGCAGGGCCTAGGGGGCAGCTTACCACTGAAGCTTTCTTT
- TRBJ1-2 - TRBV7-9 CSSSSPGGHRGNGYTF TGTTCCAGCAGCTCCCCTGGGGGACATCGGGGTAATGGCTACACCTTC
- TRBJ2-3 - TRBV28 CASSPGRRADTQYF TGTGCCAGCAGTCCCGGGAGACGGGCAGATACGCAGTATTTT
- TRBJ2-7 TRBD2 TRBV7-2 CASRGIAGGLGEQYF TGTGCCAGCAGGGGCATAGCGGGAGGCCTCGGCGAGCAGTACTTC
- TRBJ1-2 TRBD1 TRBV13 CASSSIRTGNYGYTF TGTGCCAGCAGCTCAATCCGGACAGGAAACTATGGCTACACCTTC
- TRBJ2-1 - TRBV7-6 CASSFLGSSYNEQFF TGTGCCAGCAGCTTTCTCGGGAGCTCCTACAATGAGCAGTTCTTC
- TRBJ2-6 - TRBV6-1 CASSEGWGVSGANVLTF TGTGCCAGCAGTGAAGGATGGGGGGTCTCTGGGGCCAACGTCCTGACTTTC
- TRBJ2-1 TRBD2 TRBV9 CASSEAGGPYNEQFF TGTGCCAGCAGTGAAGCGGGAGGACCCTACAATGAGCAGTTCTTC
- TRBJ2-7 TRBD1 TRBV9 CASSAGAQGAYEQYF TGTGCCAGCAGCGCCGGGGCGCAGGGGGCCTACGAGCAGTACTTC
- TRBJ2-1 - TRBV28 CASSFGRDTYNEQFF TGTGCCAGCAGTTTCGGCAGGGATACCTACAATGAGCAGTTCTTC
- TRBJ1-2 TRBD1 TRBV6-5 CASSGGQGPNYGYTF TGTGCCAGCAGTGGCGGACAGGGACCCAACTATGGCTACACCTTC
- TRBJ1-1 TRBD1 TRBV7-9 CASSLEVSPGTGGSFF TGTGCCAGCAGCTTAGAAGTCTCCCCCGGGACAGGGGGCTCTTTCTTT